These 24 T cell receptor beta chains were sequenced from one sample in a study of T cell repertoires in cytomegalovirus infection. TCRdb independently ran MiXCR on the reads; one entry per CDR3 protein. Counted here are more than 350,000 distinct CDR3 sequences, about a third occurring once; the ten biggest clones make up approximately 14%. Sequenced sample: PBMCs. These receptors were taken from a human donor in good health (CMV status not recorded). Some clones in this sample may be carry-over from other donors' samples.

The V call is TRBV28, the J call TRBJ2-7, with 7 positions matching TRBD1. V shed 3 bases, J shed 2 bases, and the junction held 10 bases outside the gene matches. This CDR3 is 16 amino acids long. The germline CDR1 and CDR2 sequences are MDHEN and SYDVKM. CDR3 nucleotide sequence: TGTGCCAGCAGTTTGCCCCGGGACAGACCAACCTACGAGCAGTACTTC. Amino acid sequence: CASSLPRDRPTYEQYF. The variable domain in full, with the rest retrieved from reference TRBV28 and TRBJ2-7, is DVKVTQSSRYLVKRTGEKVFLECVQDMDHENMFWYRQDPGLGLRLIYFSYDVKMKEKGDIPEGYSVSREKKERFSLILESASTNQTSMYLCASSLPRDRPTYEQYFGPGTRLTVT.

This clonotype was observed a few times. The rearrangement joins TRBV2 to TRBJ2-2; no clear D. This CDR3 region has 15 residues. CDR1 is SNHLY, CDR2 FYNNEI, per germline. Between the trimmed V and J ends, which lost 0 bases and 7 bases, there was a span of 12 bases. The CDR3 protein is CASSEASSRSGELFF. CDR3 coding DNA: TGTGCCAGCAGTGAAGCCTCCTCGCGGAGCGGGGAGCTGTTTTTT.

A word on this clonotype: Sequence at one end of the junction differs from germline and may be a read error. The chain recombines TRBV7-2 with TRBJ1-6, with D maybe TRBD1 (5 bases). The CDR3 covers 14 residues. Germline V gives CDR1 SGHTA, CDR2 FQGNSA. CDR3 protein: CVSSSGGLGSPLHF. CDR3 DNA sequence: TGCGTCAGCAGCTCTGGGGGTCTGGGGTCACCCCTCCACTTT.

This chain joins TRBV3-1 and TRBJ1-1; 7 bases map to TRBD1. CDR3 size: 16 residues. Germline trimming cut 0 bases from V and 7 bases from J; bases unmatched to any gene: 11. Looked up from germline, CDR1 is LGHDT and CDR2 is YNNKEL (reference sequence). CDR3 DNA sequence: TGTGCCAGCAGCCAAGATTCAGGCTACAGGGGCAATGAAGCTTTCTTT. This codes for CASSQDSGYRGNEAFF. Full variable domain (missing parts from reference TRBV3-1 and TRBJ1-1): DTAVSQTPKYLVTQMGNDKSIKCEQNLGHDTMYWYKQDSKKFLKIMFSYNNKELIINETVPNRFSPKSPDKAHLNLHINSLELGDSAVYFCASSQDSGYRGNEAFFGQGTRLTVV.

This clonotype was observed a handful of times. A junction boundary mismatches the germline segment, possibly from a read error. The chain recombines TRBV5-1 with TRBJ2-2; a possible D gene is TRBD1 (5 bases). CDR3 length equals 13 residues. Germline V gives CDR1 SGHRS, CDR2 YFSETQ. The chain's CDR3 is CASSKDSTRELFF. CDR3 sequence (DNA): TGCGCCAGCAGCAAAGACAGCACCCGGGAGCTGTTTTTT.

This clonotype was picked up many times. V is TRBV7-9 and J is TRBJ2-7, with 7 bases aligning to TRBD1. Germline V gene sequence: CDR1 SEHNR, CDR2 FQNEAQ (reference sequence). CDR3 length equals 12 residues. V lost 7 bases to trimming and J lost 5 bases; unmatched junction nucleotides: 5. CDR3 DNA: TGTGCCAGCATGGGACAGTGGGACGAGCAGTACTTC. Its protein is CASMGQWDEQYF.

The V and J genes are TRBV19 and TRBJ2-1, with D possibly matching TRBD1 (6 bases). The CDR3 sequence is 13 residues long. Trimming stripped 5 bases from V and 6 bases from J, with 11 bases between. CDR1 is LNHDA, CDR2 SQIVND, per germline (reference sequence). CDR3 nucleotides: TGTGCCAGTAGTTGGCGGACAGTCAATGAGCAGTTCTTC. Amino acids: CASSWRTVNEQFF.

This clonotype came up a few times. Here the CDR3 DNA reads TGTGCCAGCACTTTTAACCCTTACGAGCAGTACTTC. Encoded protein: CASTFNPYEQYF. The genes are TRBV7-9 and TRBJ2-7; D is ambiguous. CDR1 SEHNR and CDR2 FQNEAQ come from the germline V gene (reference sequence). Trimming cost V 7 bases and J 4 bases, with 11 bases left between them. CDR3 length: 12 residues.

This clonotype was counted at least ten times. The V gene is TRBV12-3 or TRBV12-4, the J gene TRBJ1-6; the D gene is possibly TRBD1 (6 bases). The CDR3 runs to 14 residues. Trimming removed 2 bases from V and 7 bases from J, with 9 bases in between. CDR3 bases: TGTGCCAGCAGTTTAACCACAGGGAATTCACCCCTCCACTTT. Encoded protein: CASSLTTGNSPLHF.

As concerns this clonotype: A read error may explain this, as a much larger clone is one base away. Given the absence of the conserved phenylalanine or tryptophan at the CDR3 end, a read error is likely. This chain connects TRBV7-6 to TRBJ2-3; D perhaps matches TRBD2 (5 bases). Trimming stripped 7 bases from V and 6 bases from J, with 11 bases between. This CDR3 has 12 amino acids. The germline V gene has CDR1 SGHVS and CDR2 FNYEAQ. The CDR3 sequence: CASTNSADTQYL. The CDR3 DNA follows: TGTGCCAGCACCAATAGCGCGGATACGCAGTATTTG.

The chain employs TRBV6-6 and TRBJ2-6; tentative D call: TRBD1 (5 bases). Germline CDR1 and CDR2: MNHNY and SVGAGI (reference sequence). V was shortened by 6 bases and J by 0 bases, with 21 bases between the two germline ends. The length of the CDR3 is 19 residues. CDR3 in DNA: TGTGCCAGCAGAGGGGAAGGTGGCTGGGCCCTCTCTGGGGCCAACGTCCTGACTTTC. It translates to CASRGEGGWALSGANVLTF.

The DNA of the CDR3 is TGTGCCAGCAGTATATATAGCGGGGGGGCCCCCTCCTACAATGAGCAGTTCTTC. This codes for CASSIYSGGAPSYNEQFF. This rearrangement joins TRBV12-3 or TRBV12-4 to TRBJ2-1; 11 bases fit TRBD2. Trimming at V came to 5 bases and at J to 0 bases, leaving 9 bases not matched to a gene. The CDR3 consists of 18 residues.

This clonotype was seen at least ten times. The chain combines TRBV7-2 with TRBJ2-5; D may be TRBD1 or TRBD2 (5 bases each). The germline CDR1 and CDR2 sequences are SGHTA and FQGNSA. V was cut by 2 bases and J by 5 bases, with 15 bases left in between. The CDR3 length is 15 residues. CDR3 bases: TGTGCCAGCAGCTTACGAGTTTCCAGGGAGGAGACCCAGTACTTC. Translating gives CASSLRVSREETQYF.

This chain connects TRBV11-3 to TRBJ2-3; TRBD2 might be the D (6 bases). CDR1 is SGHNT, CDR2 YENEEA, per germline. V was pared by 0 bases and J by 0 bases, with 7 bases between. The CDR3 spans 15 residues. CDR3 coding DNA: TGTGCCAGCAGCTTAGAGGGACTCAGCACAGATACGCAGTATTTT. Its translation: CASSLEGLSTDTQYF.

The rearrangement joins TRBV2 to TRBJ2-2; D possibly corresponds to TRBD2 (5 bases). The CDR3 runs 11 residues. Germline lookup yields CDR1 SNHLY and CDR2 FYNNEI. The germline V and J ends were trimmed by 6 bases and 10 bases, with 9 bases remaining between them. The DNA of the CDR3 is TGTGCCAGCAGCCAGAGGGAGGAGCTGTTTTTT. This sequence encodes CASSQREELFF. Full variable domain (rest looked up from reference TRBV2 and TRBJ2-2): EPEVTQTPSHQVTQMGQEVILRCVPISNHLYFYWYRQILGQKVEFLVSFYNNEISEKSEIFDDQFSVERPDGSNFTLKIRSTKLEDSAMYFCASSQREELFFGEGSRLTVL.

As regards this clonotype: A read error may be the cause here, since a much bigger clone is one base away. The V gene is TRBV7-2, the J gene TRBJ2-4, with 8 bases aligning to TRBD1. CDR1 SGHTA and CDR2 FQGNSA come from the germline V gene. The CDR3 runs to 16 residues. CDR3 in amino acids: CVSSPTGDLAKNIQYF. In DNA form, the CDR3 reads TGTGTCAGCAGCCCGACAGGGGATCTGGCCAAAAACATTCAGTACTTC.

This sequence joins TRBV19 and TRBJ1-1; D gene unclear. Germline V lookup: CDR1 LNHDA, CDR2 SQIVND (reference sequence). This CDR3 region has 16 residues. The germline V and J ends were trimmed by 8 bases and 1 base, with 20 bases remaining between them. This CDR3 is CASEMSGVTTNTEAFF. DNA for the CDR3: TGTGCCAGTGAGATGTCCGGGGTCACCACGAACACTGAAGCTTTCTTT.

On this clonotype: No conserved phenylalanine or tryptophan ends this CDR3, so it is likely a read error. The CDR3: CAGREGYSPLHL. Written as DNA, the CDR3 is TGTGCCGGGCGGGAGGGTTATTCACCCCTCCACTTG. The chain uses TRBV6-8 and TRBJ1-6; D not certain. Germline CDR1 reads MNHGY; CDR2 reads SAAAGT. Trimming removed 11 bases from V and 8 bases from J, with 13 bases in between. CDR3 length: 12 amino acids.

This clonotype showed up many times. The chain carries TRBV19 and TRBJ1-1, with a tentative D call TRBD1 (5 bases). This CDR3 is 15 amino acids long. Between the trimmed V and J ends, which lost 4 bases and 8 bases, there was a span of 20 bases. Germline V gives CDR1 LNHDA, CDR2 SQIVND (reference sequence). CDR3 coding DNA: TGTGCCAGTAGTAAAGACACCTTGGGACGTTTGGAAGCTTTCTTT. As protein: CASSKDTLGRLEAFF.

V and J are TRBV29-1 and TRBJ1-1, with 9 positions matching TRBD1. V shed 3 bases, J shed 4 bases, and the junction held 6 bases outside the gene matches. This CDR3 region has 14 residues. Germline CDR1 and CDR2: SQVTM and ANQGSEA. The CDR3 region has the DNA TGCAGCGTTGAGAGAGAACAGGGGGCCACTGAAGCTTTCTTT. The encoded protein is CSVEREQGATEAFF.

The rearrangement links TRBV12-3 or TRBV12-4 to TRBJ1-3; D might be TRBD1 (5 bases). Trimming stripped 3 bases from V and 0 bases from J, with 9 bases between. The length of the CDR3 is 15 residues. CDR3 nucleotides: TGTGCCAGCAGTTTCGGGGGGATCTCTGGAAACACCATATATTTT. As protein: CASSFGGISGNTIYF.

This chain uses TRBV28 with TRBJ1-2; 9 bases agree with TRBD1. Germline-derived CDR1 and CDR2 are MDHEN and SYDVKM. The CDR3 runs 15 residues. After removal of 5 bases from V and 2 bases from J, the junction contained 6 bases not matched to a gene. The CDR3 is CASSLPGQGNYGYTF. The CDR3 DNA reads TGTGCCAGCAGTCTCCCGGGACAGGGAAACTATGGCTACACCTTC.

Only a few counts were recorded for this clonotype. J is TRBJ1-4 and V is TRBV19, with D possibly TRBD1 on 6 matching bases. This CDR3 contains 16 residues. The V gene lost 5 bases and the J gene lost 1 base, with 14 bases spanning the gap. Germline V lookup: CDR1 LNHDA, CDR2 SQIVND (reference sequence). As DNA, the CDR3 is TGTGCCAGTAGTCCCCGGGTAGGGGGAACTAATGAAAAACTGTTTTTT. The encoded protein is CASSPRVGGTNEKLFF.

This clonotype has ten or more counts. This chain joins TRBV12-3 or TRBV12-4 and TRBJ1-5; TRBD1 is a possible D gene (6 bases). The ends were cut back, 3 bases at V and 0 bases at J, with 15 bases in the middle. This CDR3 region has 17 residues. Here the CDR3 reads CASSFFSRGYSNQPQHF. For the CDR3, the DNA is TGTGCCAGCAGTTTCTTTTCCAGGGGTTATAGCAATCAGCCCCAGCATTTT.